This TCR beta chain was recovered during a study of T cell clonotyping in hematopoietic cell transplantation (dated by TCRdb to about 2021). For the study in its entirety: A total of 130 or so blood samples were gathered in the study from 30 to 40 consecutive transplant recipients along with their related donors. Patient recruitment ran from late 2015 to January 2017, and follow-up continued until late 2020 or death. Findings and caveats that apply to the study as a whole: Recipient repertoires showed only a small fraction of overlap with donor repertoires, and over 95% appeared de novo at the given depth. The sample size was limited, and CD4 and CD8 repertoire contributions could not be separated because cells were not sorted. After transplant, TCR diversity in recipients dropped, and pathologically expanded clonotypes climbed progressively between day 30 and day 180. Broader TCR repertoire diversity after transplant was predicted by Inverse Simpson Index values from donors and from recipients before transplant.

The immunoSEQ assay, a bias-controlled multiplex PCR with V- and J-specific primers, was used to amplify TCR beta CDR3 regions from genomic DNA. A second PCR step added a proprietary barcode and Illumina adapter sequences to the CDR3 amplicons. An Illumina MiSeq instrument was used to sequence the CDR3 libraries. Per the original workflow: Export and quality control were performed with immunoSEQ Analyzer 3.0, and downstream analyses were performed with R Bioconductor and Immunarch. Only productive rearrangements in the normalized downsampled data set were used to calculate repertoire metrics. Clonotypes larger than 5 templates in the normalized cohort were defined as pathologically expanded. The Inverse Simpson Index served as the measure of repertoire diversity. To capture all clonotypes, CMV-specificity analyses were performed on the non-normalized data set. The table was pulled from immuneACCESS by TCRdb, which kept in-frame rearrangements only. Such tables lose some clones; where checked, under half of the loss comes from unresolved V genes, and the rest has no known cause. The V and J calls and the clone size are those of that table, but D and trimming were determined from the DNA. The sample includes about 12,000 clones, with roughly 80% observed a single time. The ten most abundant clones make up roughly 6.3% of the sample.

Sample time point, as interpreted from the label and publication: 100 days after allo-HCT. Blood from recipients was drawn about 28 days before transplant and again at days 30, 100 and 180 after transplant. Using Nuclei Lysis Solution, genomic DNA was extracted from unfractionated peripheral blood mononuclear cells that were either fresh or cryopreserved. The CDR3 contains 15 residues, cysteine and phenylalanine counted. Only CDR3 DNA is held: 45 bases, read in frame from base 1. Taken from the germline V gene (reference sequence), the CDR1 and CDR2 loops are GTSNPN and SVGIG. Unmatched junction bases come to 3, with V trimmed by 2 bases and J by 4 bases. Comments on this clone: The antigen it recognizes is unknown. No base-level quality is on record; no much larger clone is a single base apart.

This specimen consisted of PBMCs, obtained 100 days after allogeneic stem cell transplant. The source is a female patient between 35 and 55 years old who had an allogeneic stem cell transplant from a related donor, so T cells may come from the graft donor. Some clones in this sample may be carry-over from other donors' samples. This sequence uses TRBV30 and TRBJ2-4; the junction holds 12 bases that match TRBD2. For the CDR3, the sequence is CAWSPSGRDKNIQYF. The nucleotide sequence is given as TGTGCCTGGAGTCCTAGCGGGAGGGATAAAAACATTCAGTACTTC.